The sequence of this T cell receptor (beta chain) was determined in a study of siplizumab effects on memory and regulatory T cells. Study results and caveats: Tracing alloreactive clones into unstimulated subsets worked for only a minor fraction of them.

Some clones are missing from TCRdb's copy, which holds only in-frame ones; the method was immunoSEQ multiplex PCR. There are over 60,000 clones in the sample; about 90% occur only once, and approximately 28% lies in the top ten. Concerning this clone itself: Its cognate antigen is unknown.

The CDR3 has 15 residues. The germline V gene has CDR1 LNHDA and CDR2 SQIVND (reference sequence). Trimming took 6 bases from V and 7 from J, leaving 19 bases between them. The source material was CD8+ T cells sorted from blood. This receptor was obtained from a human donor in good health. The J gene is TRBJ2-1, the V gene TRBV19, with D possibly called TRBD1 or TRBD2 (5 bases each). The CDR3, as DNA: TGTGCCAGTAGCTGGGGGAGCAGGGTGGCGAATGAGCAGTTCTTC. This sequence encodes CASSWGSRVANEQFF.